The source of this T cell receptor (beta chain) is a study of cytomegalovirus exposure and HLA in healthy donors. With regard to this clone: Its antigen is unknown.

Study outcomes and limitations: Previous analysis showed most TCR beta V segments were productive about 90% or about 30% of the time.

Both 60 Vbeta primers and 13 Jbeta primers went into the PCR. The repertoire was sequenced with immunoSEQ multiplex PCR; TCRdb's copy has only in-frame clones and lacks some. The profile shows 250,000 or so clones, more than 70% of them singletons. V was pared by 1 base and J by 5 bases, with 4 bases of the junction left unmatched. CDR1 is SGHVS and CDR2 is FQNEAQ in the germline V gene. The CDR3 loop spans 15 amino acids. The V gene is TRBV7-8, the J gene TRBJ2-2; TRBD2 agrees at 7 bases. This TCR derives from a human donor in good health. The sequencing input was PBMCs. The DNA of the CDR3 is TGTGCCAGCAGCTTAGGGGGAGGGAGGACCGGGGAGCTGTTTTTT. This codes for CASSLGGGRTGELFF.